The clone carrying this T cell receptor beta chain has ten or more counts. As yet, its antigen is unknown. These data come from a study of neurological immune-mediated disorders. Whole-study findings and limits: None of the CDR3 amino acid sequences of expanded clones recurred across subjects, suggesting private repertoires in all groups.

The authors made cDNA by 5'RACE with 10-nucleotide random UMIs. TCRdb re-called the 5' RACE reads with MiXCR, one entry per CDR3 protein. The sample consists of 25,000 to 35,000 distinct CDR3 sequences, 2.5% to 4% of them appearing once. CDR3 length: 17 amino acids. In germline, CDR1 is SGHTA, CDR2 FQGNSA. V shed 6 bases and J 4 bases; nucleotides not matched to a gene: 15. The chain is built from TRBV7-2 and TRBJ2-7; 10 nucleotides match TRBD1. The specimen sequenced was PBMCs. The sequence was collected from a woman aged 25-40 years with multiple sclerosis. CDR3 region: CASRGTGAGGSYYEQYF. The CDR3 DNA reads TGTGCCAGCAGGGGGACAGGGGCTGGCGGGAGCTATTACGAGCAGTACTTC.